A selection of T cell receptor beta chains follows, all from one sample in a study of response to subunit inactivated influenza vaccine. TCRdb reanalysed the RT-PCR reads using MiXCR and keeps one entry per CDR3 protein. Of 800,000 or so distinct CDR3 sequences detected, 21% appear once; the ten largest clones hold about a tenth. The specimen was PBMCs from blood, collected more than 4 days after vaccination. The origin of the receptors is a man between 50 and 59 years old who received an inactivated influenza vaccine. The CDR3 runs from the conserved cysteine through the conserved F or W. Each record gives: V gene, clone size, J gene, D gene, CDR3 protein, CDR3 DNA. The D gene is left open where the match is weak. Size is omitted from some rows. Given values are once, few, many or a class for expanded clones.

v_gene: TRBV20-1; abundance: NA; j_gene: TRBJ2-1; d_gene: NA; CDR3aa: CSARGLSQGTYNEQFF; CDR3nt: TGCAGTGCTAGAGGACTATCACAGGGAACTTACAATGAGCAGTTCTTC
v_gene: TRBV7-6; abundance: NA; j_gene: TRBJ2-7; d_gene: TRBD1; CDR3aa: CASSSLDRGPYEQYF; CDR3nt: TGTGCCAGCAGCTCCCTGGACAGGGGCCCCTACGAGCAGTACTTC
v_gene: TRBV4-3; abundance: NA; j_gene: TRBJ1-6; d_gene: NA; CDR3aa: CASSQEMTSTNSPLHF; CDR3nt: TGCGCCAGCAGCCAAGAAATGACCAGCACGAATTCACCCCTCCACTTT
v_gene: TRBV6-5; abundance: NA; j_gene: TRBJ2-2; d_gene: NA; CDR3aa: CASSYGAGAGELFF; CDR3nt: TGTGCCAGCAGTTACGGAGCAGGGGCCGGGGAGCTGTTTTTT
v_gene: TRBV6-1; abundance: NA; j_gene: TRBJ2-1; d_gene: NA; CDR3aa: CASSTGPYRVWNEQFF; CDR3nt: TGTGCCAGCAGCACGGGACCTTACAGGGTATGGAATGAGCAGTTCTTC
v_gene: TRBV6-1; abundance: NA; j_gene: TRBJ2-7; d_gene: TRBD1; CDR3aa: CASSPRQGAASYEQYF; CDR3nt: TGTGCCAGCAGTCCACGACAGGGGGCGGCTTCTTACGAGCAGTACTTC
v_gene: TRBV3-1; abundance: few; j_gene: TRBJ2-3; d_gene: NA; CDR3aa: CASRGDHTDTQYF; CDR3nt: TGTGCCAGCAGGGGAGATCACACAGATACGCAGTATTTT
v_gene: TRBV10-3; abundance: NA; j_gene: TRBJ1-3; d_gene: NA; CDR3aa: CAIRNRDGDSGNTIYF; CDR3nt: TGTGCCATCAGAAACCGGGACGGCGACTCTGGAAACACCATATATTTT
v_gene: TRBV6-4; abundance: few; j_gene: TRBJ2-2; d_gene: NA; CDR3aa: CATLDPFIGGRGNTGELFF; CDR3nt: TGTGCCACTCTCGACCCGTTTATTGGGGGGCGAGGTAACACCGGGGAGCTGTTTTTT
v_gene: TRBV20-1; abundance: NA; j_gene: TRBJ2-3; d_gene: NA; CDR3aa: CSARDGLGPDTQYF; CDR3nt: TGCAGTGCTAGAGATGGCCTAGGTCCAGATACGCAGTATTTT
v_gene: TRBV20-1; abundance: many; j_gene: TRBJ2-7; d_gene: NA; CDR3aa: CSAQGGAYEQYF; CDR3nt: TGCAGTGCTCAGGGGGGAGCCTACGAGCAGTACTTC
v_gene: TRBV24-1; abundance: NA; j_gene: TRBJ1-4; d_gene: NA; CDR3aa: CATSDSLKGSGEKLFF; CDR3nt: TGTGCCACCAGTGATTCCCTTAAGGGGTCAGGTGAAAAACTGTTTTTT
v_gene: TRBV7-2; abundance: NA; j_gene: TRBJ2-3; d_gene: TRBD1; CDR3aa: CASSPWGQTTDTQYF; CDR3nt: TGTGCCAGCAGCCCATGGGGACAGACCACAGATACGCAGTATTTT
v_gene: TRBV7-9; abundance: NA; j_gene: TRBJ2-1; d_gene: TRBD2; CDR3aa: CASSITSGVYNEQFF; CDR3nt: TGTGCCAGCAGTATCACTAGCGGAGTCTACAATGAGCAGTTCTTC
v_gene: TRBV9; abundance: NA; j_gene: TRBJ2-3; d_gene: NA; CDR3aa: CASSAITTDTQYF; CDR3nt: TGTGCCAGCAGCGCTATAACCACAGATACGCAGTATTTT
v_gene: TRBV6-1; abundance: few; j_gene: TRBJ2-3; d_gene: NA; CDR3aa: CASSLSAGLADTQYF; CDR3nt: TGTGCCAGCAGTCTCTCTGCGGGACTGGCAGATACGCAGTATTTT
v_gene: TRBV20-1; abundance: NA; j_gene: TRBJ2-3; d_gene: NA; CDR3aa: CQGASGSTDTQYF; CDR3nt: TGCCAGGGGGCTAGCGGGAGCACAGATACGCAGTATTTT
v_gene: TRBV7-2; abundance: NA; j_gene: TRBJ1-4; d_gene: NA; CDR3aa: CASSLAWTTTNEKLFF; CDR3nt: TGTGCCAGCAGCTTAGCCTGGACAACAACTAATGAAAAACTGTTTTTT
v_gene: TRBV10-2; abundance: few; j_gene: TRBJ1-6; d_gene: NA; CDR3aa: CATAPLHF; CDR3nt: TGCGCCACCGCACCCCTCCACTTT
v_gene: TRBV7-8; abundance: NA; j_gene: TRBJ2-7; d_gene: NA; CDR3aa: CASSLVTGQSYEQYF; CDR3nt: TGTGCCAGCAGCTTAGTAACAGGACAGTCCTACGAGCAGTACTTC
v_gene: TRBV4-1; abundance: NA; j_gene: TRBJ2-7; d_gene: NA; CDR3aa: CASSQQGPSHEQYF; CDR3nt: TGCGCCAGCAGCCAGCAGGGCCCCTCACACGAGCAGTACTTC
v_gene: TRBV20-1; abundance: NA; j_gene: TRBJ1-1; d_gene: TRBD1; CDR3aa: CSATGQGAGNTEAFF; CDR3nt: TGCAGTGCTACTGGACAGGGGGCAGGGAACACTGAAGCTTTCTTT
v_gene: TRBV20-1; abundance: many; j_gene: TRBJ2-7; d_gene: NA; CDR3aa: CSAPTRLSYEQYF; CDR3nt: TGCAGTGCTCCAACTAGGCTTTCCTACGAGCAGTACTTC
v_gene: TRBV6-4; abundance: NA; j_gene: TRBJ2-7; d_gene: NA; CDR3aa: CASSDSALGVSYEQYF; CDR3nt: TGTGCCAGCAGTGACTCGGCGTTAGGGGTATCCTACGAGCAGTACTTC
v_gene: TRBV18; abundance: NA; j_gene: TRBJ1-2; d_gene: TRBD1; CDR3aa: CASSPNGDRGGYTF; CDR3nt: TGTGCCAGCTCACCAAATGGAGACAGGGGTGGCTACACCTTC
v_gene: TRBV24-1; abundance: few; j_gene: TRBJ2-3; d_gene: TRBD1; CDR3aa: CATSDQDRGEQGTQYF; CDR3nt: TGTGCCACCAGCGATCAAGACAGGGGGGAGCAGGGTACGCAGTATTTT
v_gene: TRBV20-1; abundance: NA; j_gene: TRBJ2-1; d_gene: NA; CDR3aa: CSARGSNYNEQFF; CDR3nt: TGCAGTGCTAGAGGGAGTAACTACAATGAGCAGTTCTTC
v_gene: TRBV7-9; abundance: few; j_gene: TRBJ2-1; d_gene: NA; CDR3aa: CASNAWGTTYNEQFF; CDR3nt: TGTGCCAGCAACGCGTGGGGGACAACCTACAATGAGCAGTTCTTC